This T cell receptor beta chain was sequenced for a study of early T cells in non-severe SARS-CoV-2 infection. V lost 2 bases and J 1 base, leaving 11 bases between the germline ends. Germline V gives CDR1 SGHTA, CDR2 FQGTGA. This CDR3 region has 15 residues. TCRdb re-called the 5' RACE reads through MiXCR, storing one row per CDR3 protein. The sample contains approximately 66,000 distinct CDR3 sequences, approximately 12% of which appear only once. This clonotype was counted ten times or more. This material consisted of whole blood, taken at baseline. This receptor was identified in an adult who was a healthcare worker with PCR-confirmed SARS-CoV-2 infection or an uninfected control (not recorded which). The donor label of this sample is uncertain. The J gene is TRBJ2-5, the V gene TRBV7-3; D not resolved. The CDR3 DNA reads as TGTGCCAGCAGCTTACAAGGGCTATCCCAAGAGACCCAGTACTTC. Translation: CASSLQGLSQETQYF.